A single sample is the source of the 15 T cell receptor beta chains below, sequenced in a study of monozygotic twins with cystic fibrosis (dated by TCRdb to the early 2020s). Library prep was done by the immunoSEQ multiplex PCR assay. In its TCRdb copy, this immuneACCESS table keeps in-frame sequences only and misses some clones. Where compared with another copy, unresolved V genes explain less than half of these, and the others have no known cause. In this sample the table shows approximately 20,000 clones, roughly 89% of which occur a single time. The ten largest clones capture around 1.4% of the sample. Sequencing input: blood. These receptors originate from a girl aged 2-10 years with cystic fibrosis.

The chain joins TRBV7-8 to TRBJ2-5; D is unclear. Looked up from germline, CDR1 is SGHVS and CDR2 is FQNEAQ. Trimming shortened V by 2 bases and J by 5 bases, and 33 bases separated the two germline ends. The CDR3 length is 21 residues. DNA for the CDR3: TGTGCCAGCAGCTTATGTTGTGCTCTTTTGGGTTTCGGTCGTGCCCAGGAGACCCAGTACTTC. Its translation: CASSLCCALLGFGRAQETQYF.

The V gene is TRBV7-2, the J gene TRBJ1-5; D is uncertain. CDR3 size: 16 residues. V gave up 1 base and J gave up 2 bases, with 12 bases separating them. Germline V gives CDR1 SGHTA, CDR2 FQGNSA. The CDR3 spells CASSLGGHMGNQPQHF. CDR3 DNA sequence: TGTGCCAGCAGCTTAGGTGGGCATATGGGCAATCAGCCCCAGCATTTT.

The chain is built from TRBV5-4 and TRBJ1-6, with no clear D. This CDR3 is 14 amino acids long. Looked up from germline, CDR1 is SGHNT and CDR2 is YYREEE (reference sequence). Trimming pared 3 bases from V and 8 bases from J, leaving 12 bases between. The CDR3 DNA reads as TGTGCCAGCAGCTCCCGGGATCAGGATTCACCCCTCCACTTT. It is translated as CASSSRDQDSPLHF.

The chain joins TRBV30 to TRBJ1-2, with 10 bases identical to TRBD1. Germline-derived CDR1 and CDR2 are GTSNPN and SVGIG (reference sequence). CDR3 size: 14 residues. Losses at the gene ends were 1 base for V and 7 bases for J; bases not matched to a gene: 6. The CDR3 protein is CAWSARTGGFGYTF. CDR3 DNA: TGTGCCTGGAGTGCCAGGACAGGGGGATTTGGCTACACCTTC.

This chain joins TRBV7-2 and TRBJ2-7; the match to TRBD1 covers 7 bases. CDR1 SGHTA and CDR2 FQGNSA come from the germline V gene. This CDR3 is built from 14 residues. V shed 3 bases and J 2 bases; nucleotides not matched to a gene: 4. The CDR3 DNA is TGTGCCAGCAGCTTGGACAGGTACACCTACGAGCAGTACTTC. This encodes CASSLDRYTYEQYF.

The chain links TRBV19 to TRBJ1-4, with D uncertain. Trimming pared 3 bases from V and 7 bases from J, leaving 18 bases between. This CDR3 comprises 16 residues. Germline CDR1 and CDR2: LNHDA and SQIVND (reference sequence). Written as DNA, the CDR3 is TGTGCCAGTAGTATTCTTCGTGGGGAAGGTGGTGAAAAACTGTTTTTT. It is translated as CASSILRGEGGEKLFF.

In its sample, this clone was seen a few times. Here the CDR3 reads CSAGPNTEAFF. The CDR3 DNA is TGCAGTGCCGGGCCCAACACTGAAGCTTTCTTT. The V call is TRBV20-1, the J call TRBJ1-1, with D hard to call. Between the trimmed V and J ends, which lost 6 bases and 2 bases, there was a span of 7 bases. The CDR3 length is 11 residues. Germline CDR1 DFQATT, CDR2 SNEGSKA (reference sequence).

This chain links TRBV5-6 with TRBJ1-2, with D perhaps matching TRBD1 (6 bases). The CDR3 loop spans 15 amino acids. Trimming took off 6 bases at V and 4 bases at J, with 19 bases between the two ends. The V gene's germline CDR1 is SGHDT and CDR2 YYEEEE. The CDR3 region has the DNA TGTGCCAGCACCCCGAGGGGGGGGCGGTTCTATGGCTACACCTTC. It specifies CASTPRGGRFYGYTF. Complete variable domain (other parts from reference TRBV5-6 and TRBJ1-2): DAGVTQSPTHLIKTRGQQVTLRCSPKSGHDTVSWYQQALGQGPQFIFQYYEEEERQRGNFPDRFSGHQFPNYSSELNVNALLLGDSALYLCASTPRGGRFYGYTFGSGTRLTVV.

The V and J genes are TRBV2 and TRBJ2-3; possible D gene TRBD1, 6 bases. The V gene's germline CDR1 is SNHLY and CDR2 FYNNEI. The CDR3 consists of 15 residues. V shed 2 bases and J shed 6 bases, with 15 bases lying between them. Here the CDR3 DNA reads TGTGCCAGCAGTGAACTGGGGGCCGCCTCGGATACGCAGTATTTT. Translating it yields CASSELGAASDTQYF.

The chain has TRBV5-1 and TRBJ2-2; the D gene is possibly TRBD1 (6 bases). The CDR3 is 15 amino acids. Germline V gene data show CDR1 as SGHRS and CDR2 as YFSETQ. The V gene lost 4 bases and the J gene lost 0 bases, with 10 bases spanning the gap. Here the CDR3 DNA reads TGCGCCAGCAGCCCGGACAGACCGAACACCGGGGAGCTGTTTTTT. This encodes CASSPDRPNTGELFF.

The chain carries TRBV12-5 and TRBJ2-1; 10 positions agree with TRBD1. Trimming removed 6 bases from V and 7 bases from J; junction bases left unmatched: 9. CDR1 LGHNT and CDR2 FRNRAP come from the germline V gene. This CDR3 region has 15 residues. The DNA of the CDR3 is TGTGCTAGTGGAAACGGACAGGGGGTCCTGAATGAGCAGTTCTTC. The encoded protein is CASGNGQGVLNEQFF.

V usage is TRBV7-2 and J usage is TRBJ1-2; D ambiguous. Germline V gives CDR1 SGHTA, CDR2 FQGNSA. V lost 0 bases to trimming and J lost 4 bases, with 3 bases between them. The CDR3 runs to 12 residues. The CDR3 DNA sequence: TGTGCCAGCAGCTTAGCTGGCTATGGCTACACCTTC. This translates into CASSLAGYGYTF.

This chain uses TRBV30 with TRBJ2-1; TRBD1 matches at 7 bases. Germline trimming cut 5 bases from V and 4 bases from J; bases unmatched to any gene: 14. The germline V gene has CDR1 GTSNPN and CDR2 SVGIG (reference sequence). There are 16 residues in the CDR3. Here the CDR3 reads CAWALTGRGLYNEQFF. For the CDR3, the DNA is TGTGCCTGGGCGCTGACAGGGAGAGGATTGTACAATGAGCAGTTCTTC.

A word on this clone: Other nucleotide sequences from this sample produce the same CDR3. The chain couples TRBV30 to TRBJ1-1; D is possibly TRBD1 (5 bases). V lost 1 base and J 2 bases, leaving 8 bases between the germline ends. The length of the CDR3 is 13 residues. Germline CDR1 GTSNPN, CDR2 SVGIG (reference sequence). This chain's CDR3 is CAWSATGNTEAFF. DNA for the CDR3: TGTGCCTGGAGTGCTACAGGTAACACTGAAGCTTTCTTT.

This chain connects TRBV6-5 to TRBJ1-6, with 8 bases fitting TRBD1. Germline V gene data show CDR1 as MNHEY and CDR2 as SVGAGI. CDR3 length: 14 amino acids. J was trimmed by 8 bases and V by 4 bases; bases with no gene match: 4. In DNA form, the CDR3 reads TGTGCCAGCAGTTCGGACAGGGCCCATTCACCCCTCCACTTT. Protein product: CASSSDRAHSPLHF.